Shown below are 8 T cell receptor beta chains from a single sample sequenced in a study of blood T cell repertoires in COVID-19. Profiling relied on immunoSEQ multiplex PCR, and the TCRdb table lists in-frame clones only, not all of them. The sample has approximately 140,000 clones, about 86% seen once. Sequencing was done on a sample of peripheral blood. These receptor sequences come from a man aged 65 to 85 with acute or convalescent COVID-19.

The CDR3 is CASSVTLTGANVLTF. The CDR3, as DNA: TGTGCCAGCAGTGTTACCCTAACTGGGGCCAACGTCCTGACTTTC. The V call is TRBV2, the J call TRBJ2-6, with D unresolved. Looked up from germline, CDR1 is SNHLY and CDR2 is FYNNEI. V lost 4 bases, J lost 2 bases, and 9 bases lay in between. The CDR3 covers 15 residues. Together with reference TRBV2 and TRBJ2-6, the CDR3 gives the full variable domain: EPEVTQTPSHQVTQMGQEVILRCVPISNHLYFYWYRQILGQKVEFLVSFYNNEISEKSEIFDDQFSVERPDGSNFTLKIRSTKLEDSAMYFCASSVTLTGANVLTFGAGSRLTVL.

The chain carries TRBV15 and TRBJ2-3; 11 bases are a match to TRBD2. The V segment lost 1 base and the J segment 3 bases; nucleotides outside the gene matches: 3. The CDR3 is made up of 16 amino acids. The germline gives CDR1 LNHNV, CDR2 YYDKDF (reference sequence). CDR3 protein: CATSRGSSGRTDTQYF. For the CDR3, the DNA is TGTGCCACCAGCAGAGGGTCTAGCGGGAGGACAGATACGCAGTATTTT.

CDR3 nucleotide sequence: TGTGCCAGCTGTCTGACCGGGACAGGGAAGGACGCTTTCTTT. Translating gives CASCLTGTGKDAFF. The chain is built from TRBV28 and TRBJ1-1; 9 bases fit TRBD1. Germline V gives CDR1 MDHEN, CDR2 SYDVKM. The CDR3 sequence is 14 residues long. V was clipped by 8 bases and J by 11 bases; unmatched bases: 15.

This clone came up many times. The DNA of the CDR3 is TGTGCCAGCAGTGAGGCAGAAAACATTCAGTACTTC. It codes for CASSEAENIQYF. The V call is TRBV11-2, the J call TRBJ2-4, with D unresolved. The CDR3 has 12 residues. V gave up 6 bases and J gave up 5 bases, with 8 bases separating them. Germline lookup yields CDR1 SGHAT and CDR2 FQNNGV.

The chain couples TRBV27 to TRBJ2-2; the D gene is possibly TRBD2 (6 bases). Germline V gives CDR1 MNHEY, CDR2 SMNVEV (reference sequence). The CDR3 extends over 15 amino acids. V was cut by 2 bases and J by 4 bases, with 11 bases left in between. The CDR3 sequence is CASSLVAEGTGELFF. The CDR3 DNA sequence: TGTGCCAGCAGTTTAGTAGCGGAGGGCACCGGGGAGCTGTTTTTT.

This clone was seen just once. The chain employs TRBV9 and TRBJ2-5; 10 bases are shared with TRBD2. The CDR3 has 16 amino acids. Germline trimming cut 0 bases from V and 5 bases from J; bases unmatched to any gene: 7. Germline V gene lookup returns CDR1 SGDLS and CDR2 YYNGEE. The CDR3 region is CASSVGGSGRSETQYF. CDR3 sequence (DNA): TGTGCCAGCAGCGTAGGGGGTAGCGGGAGGTCGGAGACCCAGTACTTC.

The chain joins TRBV28 to TRBJ2-1; 9 bases are shared with TRBD2. Germline V gives CDR1 MDHEN, CDR2 SYDVKM. This CDR3 is 15 amino acids long. V lost 4 bases, J lost 9 bases, and 10 bases stayed unmatched. The CDR3: CASSSLAGGPGEQFF. The CDR3 DNA reads as TGTGCCAGCAGTTCCTTGGCGGGAGGGCCAGGTGAGCAGTTCTTC.

V gene TRBV28 combines with J gene TRBJ2-4; a possible D gene is TRBD2 (5 bases). The CDR3 consists of 15 residues. CDR1 is MDHEN and CDR2 is SYDVKM in the germline V gene. Deletions cut 5 bases from V and 1 base from J, with 12 bases between. CDR3 protein: CASSLPTRAKNIQYF. Here the CDR3 DNA reads TGTGCCAGCAGTCTACCAACTAGGGCCAAAAACATTCAGTACTTC.